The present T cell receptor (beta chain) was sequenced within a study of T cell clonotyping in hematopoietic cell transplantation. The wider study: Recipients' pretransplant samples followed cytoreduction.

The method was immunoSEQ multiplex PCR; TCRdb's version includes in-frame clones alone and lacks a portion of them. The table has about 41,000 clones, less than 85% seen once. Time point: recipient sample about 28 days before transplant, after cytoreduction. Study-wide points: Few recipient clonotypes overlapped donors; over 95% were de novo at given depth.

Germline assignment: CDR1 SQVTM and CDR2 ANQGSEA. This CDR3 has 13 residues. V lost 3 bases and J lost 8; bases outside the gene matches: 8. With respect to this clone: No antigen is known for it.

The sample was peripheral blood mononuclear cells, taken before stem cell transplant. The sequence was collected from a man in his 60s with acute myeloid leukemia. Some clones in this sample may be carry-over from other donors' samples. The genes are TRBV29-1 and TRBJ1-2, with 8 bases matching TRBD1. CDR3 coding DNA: TGCAGCGTTGATAGGACAGGGTCTCAAGGCTACACCTTC. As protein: CSVDRTGSQGYTF.